Listed here are 8 T cell receptor beta chains from one sample, sequenced in a study of cytomegalovirus exposure and HLA in healthy donors. PCR used 60 Vbeta primers and 13 Jbeta primers. TCRdb's copy holds only in-frame clones and misses some; the assay was immunoSEQ multiplex PCR. The sample lists 150,000 to 200,000 clones, over 70% occurring once. The specimen sequenced was PBMCs. The receptors shown here come from a man younger than 45 in good health and CMV-seropositive.

The table lists this clone with a few counts. The CDR3, as DNA: TGTGCCAGCATCCCCCGCCTGGGGCCTCGTTATGAGCAGTTCTTC. Amino acid sequence: CASIPRLGPRYEQFF. J is TRBJ2-1 and V is TRBV6-6; the D gene is possibly TRBD1 (5 bases). Germline lookup yields CDR1 MNHNY and CDR2 SVGAGI (reference sequence). V was trimmed by 7 bases and J by 8 bases, leaving 21 bases between them. The CDR3 runs 15 residues.

The chain joins TRBV27 to TRBJ2-5; 10 bases line up with TRBD2. V was clipped by 10 bases and J by 3 bases; unmatched bases: 8. The CDR3 covers 14 residues. CDR1 and CDR2 from the germline V gene are MNHEY and SMNVEV (reference sequence). CDR3 loop: CATQSGRAEETQYF. The CDR3 region has the DNA TGTGCCACCCAAAGCGGGAGGGCCGAAGAGACCCAGTACTTC.

This chain uses TRBV9 with TRBJ2-2; tentatively, D is TRBD1 (5 bases). Germline V lookup: CDR1 SGDLS, CDR2 YYNGEE. V was clipped by 2 bases and J by 0 bases, with 11 bases between them. The length of the CDR3 is 16 residues. The DNA for the CDR3 is TGTGCCAGCAGCGTCCACCCACAGGCGAACACCGGGGAGCTGTTTTTT. Residues: CASSVHPQANTGELFF.

This chain connects TRBV27 to TRBJ2-7; TRBD1 might be the D (6 bases). CDR1 and CDR2 (germline): MNHEY, SMNVEV (reference sequence). V lost 2 bases, J lost 1 base, and 9 bases lay in between. This CDR3 has 14 residues. CDR3 amino acids: CASSLVTGSYEQYF. As DNA, the CDR3 is TGTGCCAGCAGTTTAGTTACAGGGTCCTACGAGCAGTACTTC.

The V gene is TRBV30, the J gene TRBJ2-7; a possible D gene is TRBD2 (6 bases). Germline V gene data show CDR1 as GTSNPN and CDR2 as SVGIG (reference sequence). The CDR3 extends over 15 amino acids. Deletions cut 8 bases from V and 1 base from J, with 21 bases between. This CDR3 is CAQGGDSMGSYEQYF. The CDR3, as DNA: TGTGCCCAAGGAGGGGACTCAATGGGATCCTACGAGCAGTACTTC. Supplemented by reference TRBV30 and TRBJ2-7, the full variable domain reads SQTIHQWPATLVQPVGSPLSLECTVEGTSNPNLYWYRQAAGRGLQLLFYSVGIGQISSEVPQNLSASRPQDRQFILSSKKLLLSDSGFYLCAQGGDSMGSYEQYFGPGTRLTVT.

The chain couples TRBV11-2 to TRBJ1-5; D remains ambiguous. CDR1 is SGHAT and CDR2 is FQNNGV in the germline V gene. The CDR3 length is 13 residues. Deletions cut 5 bases from V and 4 bases from J, with 9 bases between. Here the CDR3 DNA reads TGTGCCAGCAGCCCAGGTGGAAATCAGCCCCAGCATTTT. Translated: CASSPGGNQPQHF.

The genes are TRBV14 and TRBJ1-4; no firm D call. V was shortened by 2 bases and J by 12 bases, with 10 bases between the two germline ends. This CDR3 contains 12 residues. CDR1 SGHDN and CDR2 FVKESK come from the germline V gene. The CDR3 DNA reads TGTGCCAGCAGCCAACGAGGGAGTCAACTGTTTTTT. Protein product: CASSQRGSQLFF.

A single count supports this clone. The V gene is TRBV10-1, the J gene TRBJ2-3, with a weak D call TRBD2 (5 bases). Germline CDR1 WNHNN, CDR2 SYGVQD (reference sequence). Trimming left V 8 bases short and J 1 base short, with 16 bases between. The CDR3 runs to 15 residues. DNA of the CDR3: TGCGCCAGCGGAGGAGAGGGCGGTCGCACAGATACGCAGTATTTT. It codes for CASGGEGGRTDTQYF.